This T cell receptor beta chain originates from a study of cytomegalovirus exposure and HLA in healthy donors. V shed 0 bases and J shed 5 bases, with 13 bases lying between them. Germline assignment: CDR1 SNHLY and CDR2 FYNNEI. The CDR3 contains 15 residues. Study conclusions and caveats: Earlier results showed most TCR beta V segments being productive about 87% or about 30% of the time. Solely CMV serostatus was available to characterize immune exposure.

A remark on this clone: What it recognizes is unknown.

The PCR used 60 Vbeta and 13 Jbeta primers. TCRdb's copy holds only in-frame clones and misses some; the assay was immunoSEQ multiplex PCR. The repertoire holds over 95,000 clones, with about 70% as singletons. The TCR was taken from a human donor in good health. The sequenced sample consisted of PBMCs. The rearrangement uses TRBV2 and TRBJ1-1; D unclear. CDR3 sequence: CASSEAPVGGTEAFF. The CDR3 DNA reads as TGTGCCAGCAGTGAAGCGCCGGTAGGAGGGACTGAAGCTTTCTTT.